Shown below are 29 T cell receptor beta chains from a single sample sequenced in a study of blood T cell repertoires in COVID-19. The protocol was immunoSEQ multiplex PCR, while the TCRdb copy is restricted to in-frame clones and leaves out a portion. The sample has 39,000 or so clones, roughly nine tenths seen once. Sequencing input: peripheral blood. These receptor sequences come from a human donor in a cohort sampled during active COVID-19.

The chain is built from TRBV27 and TRBJ2-1; unclear D gene. V was cut by 2 bases and J by 0 bases, with 8 bases left in between. The CDR3 has 15 amino acids. CDR1 is MNHEY and CDR2 is SMNVEV in the germline V gene (reference sequence). The CDR3 DNA reads TGTGCCAGCAGTTTAATGGCTAGCTCCTACAATGAGCAGTTCTTC. Its protein is CASSLMASSYNEQFF.

This chain links TRBV4-1 with TRBJ2-3; 10 positions agree with TRBD2. Germline V CDR1 and CDR2: MGHRA, YSYEKL. The ends lost 1 base at V and 2 bases at J; junction bases unmatched: 6. The CDR3 has 17 residues. The CDR3 here is CASSQAASGGYTDTQYF. The DNA of the CDR3 is TGCGCCAGCAGCCAAGCAGCTAGCGGGGGTTACACAGATACGCAGTATTTT.

The genes are TRBV9 and TRBJ2-7, with D possibly matching TRBD1 (6 bases). The CDR3 length is 14 residues. The germline V and J ends were trimmed by 4 bases and 0 bases, with 11 bases remaining between them. Germline-derived CDR1 and CDR2 are SGDLS and YYNGEE. CDR3 DNA: TGTGCCAGCAGCACCCGACAGGACTCCTACGAGCAGTACTTC. It specifies CASSTRQDSYEQYF.

This clone was seen just once. This chain connects TRBV27 to TRBJ2-7, with 7 positions matching TRBD1. J gave up 4 bases and V 7 bases, and 7 bases lay outside the gene matches. Germline V gene lookup returns CDR1 MNHEY and CDR2 SMNVEV (reference sequence). This CDR3 spans 13 amino acids. CDR3 in amino acids: CASKQGTYYEQYF. For the CDR3, the DNA is TGTGCCAGCAAACAGGGGACATATTACGAGCAGTACTTC.

The chain couples TRBV5-8 to TRBJ1-5; 10 nucleotides line up with TRBD1. With 4 bases clipped from V and 5 bases from J, the junction kept 15 bases outside the gene matches. Germline CDR1 is SGHTS and CDR2 is YDEGEE. The CDR3 length is 18 residues. The CDR3 DNA follows: TGTGCCAGCAGCCAAAGGTCCGGGACAGGGGCTCGTGATCAGCCCCAGCATTTT. Translating gives CASSQRSGTGARDQPQHF.

This chain links TRBV25-1 with TRBJ1-4; 8 positions agree with TRBD1. V lost 1 base, J lost 4 bases, and 5 bases stayed unmatched. The germline V gene encodes CDR1 MGHDK and CDR2 SYGVNS. There are 16 residues in the CDR3. CDR3 DNA: TGTGCCAGCAGTGAATCCAGACAGGGGTATAATGAAAAACTGTTTTTT. Amino acids: CASSESRQGYNEKLFF.

J is TRBJ1-1 and V is TRBV7-9, with D tentatively TRBD1 (6 bases). CDR1 and CDR2 from the germline V gene are SEHNR and FQNEAQ (reference sequence). This CDR3 has 16 amino acids. Trimming took 3 bases from V and 2 from J, leaving 16 bases between them. In nucleotides, the CDR3 is TGTGCCAGCAGCTTGATAGAGACAGGTTATAACACTGAAGCTTTCTTT. Its protein product is CASSLIETGYNTEAFF. The full variable domain, rest sourced from reference TRBV7-9 and TRBJ1-1, is DTGVSQNPRHKITKRGQNVTFRCDPISEHNRLYWYRQTLGQGPEFLTYFQNEAQLEKSRLLSDRFSAERPKGSFSTLEIQRTEQGDSAMYLCASSLIETGYNTEAFFGQGTRLTVV.

The chain has TRBV4-1 and TRBJ2-2, with 7 bases fitting TRBD2. Per the germline V gene, CDR1 is MGHRA and CDR2 is YSYEKL. J lost 4 bases, V lost 3 bases, and 2 bases had no gene match. This CDR3 spans 14 amino acids. CDR3 in DNA: TGCGCCAGCAGCCACGGGGGGTTCACCGGGGAGCTGTTTTTT. Translation gives CASSHGGFTGELFF.

This clone has more than one count but fewer than ten. This chain uses TRBV14 with TRBJ2-3, with D possibly being TRBD1 (6 bases). The CDR3 sequence is 14 residues long. Per germline, CDR1 SGHDN and CDR2 FVKESK. V was clipped by 4 bases and J by 0 bases, with 8 bases between them. CDR3 loop: CASSPGHSTDTQYF. The CDR3 nucleotides read TGTGCCAGCAGCCCGGGACACAGCACAGATACGCAGTATTTT. Using reference TRBV14 and TRBJ2-3 for the parts outside the CDR3, the full variable domain is EAGVTQFPSHSVIEKGQTVTLRCDPISGHDNLYWYRRVMGKEIKFLLHFVKESKQDESGMPNNRFLAERTGGTYSTLKVQPAELEDSGVYFCASSPGHSTDTQYFGPGTRLTVL.

The rearrangement links TRBV30 to TRBJ2-7, with 8 bases that match TRBD2. The CDR3 is 14 residues long. V lost 2 bases and J lost 1; bases outside the gene matches: 4. Germline V lookup: CDR1 GTSNPN, CDR2 SVGIG (reference sequence). DNA for the CDR3: TGTGCCTGGAGTCCGGGACTAGGATCCTACGAGCAGTACTTC. It specifies CAWSPGLGSYEQYF.

The V and J genes are TRBV7-2 and TRBJ2-3; 16 bases are a match to TRBD2. This CDR3 comprises 17 residues. Germline loops: CDR1 SGHTA, CDR2 FQGNSA. Trimming removed 1 base from V and 3 bases from J; junction bases left unmatched: 1. The CDR3 here is CASSLEGLAGGTDTQYF. CDR3 nucleotide sequence: TGTGCCAGCAGCTTAGAGGGACTAGCGGGAGGGACAGATACGCAGTATTTT. The variable domain in full, completed from reference TRBV7-2 and TRBJ2-3, reads GAGVSQSPSNKVTEKGKDVELRCDPISGHTALYWYRQSLGQGLEFLIYFQGNSAPDKSGLPSDRFSAERTGGSVSTLTIQRTQQEDSAVYLCASSLEGLAGGTDTQYFGPGTRLTVL.

This clone showed up just once. V is TRBV18 and J is TRBJ2-1; 7 bases agree with TRBD1. The V and J ends lost 7 bases and 1 base, in that order; junction bases with no gene match: 4. CDR1 KGHSH and CDR2 LQKENI come from the germline V gene. The CDR3 has 14 amino acids. This chain's CDR3 is CASFPGGSYNEQFF. The CDR3 DNA sequence: TGTGCCAGCTTCCCAGGGGGATCCTACAATGAGCAGTTCTTC.

This chain connects TRBV19 to TRBJ2-6, with TRBD2 matching 9 bases. Germline CDR1 is LNHDA and CDR2 is SQIVND (reference sequence). The ends lost 2 bases at V and 0 bases at J; junction bases unmatched: 11. The CDR3 length is 20 residues. The CDR3: CASSIRASGIPSSGANVLTF. The CDR3 DNA follows: TGTGCCAGTAGTATAAGGGCTAGCGGGATCCCGAGCTCTGGGGCCAACGTCCTGACTTTC.

The chain couples TRBV4-1 to TRBJ2-3; the D gene is possibly TRBD1 (5 bases). Germline V gives CDR1 MGHRA, CDR2 YSYEKL. This CDR3 is 17 amino acids long. Trimming removed 4 bases at V and 0 bases at J, with 17 bases between. The CDR3 coding sequence is TGCGCCAGCAGCCCGAACCAGGGCCTCACTAGCACAGATACGCAGTATTTT. This sequence encodes CASSPNQGLTSTDTQYF.

This sequence joins TRBV19 and TRBJ2-3; D perhaps matches TRBD2 (5 bases). CDR1 and CDR2 (germline): LNHDA, SQIVND (reference sequence). The V and J ends lost 8 bases and 0 bases respectively, with 9 bases between them. The CDR3 consists of 13 residues. The CDR3 spells CASSPGSTDTQYF. The CDR3 region has the DNA TGTGCCAGTTCCCCGGGGAGCACAGATACGCAGTATTTT. The variable domain in full, with the rest retrieved from reference TRBV19 and TRBJ2-3, is DGGITQSPKYLFRKEGQNVTLSCEQNLNHDAMYWYRQDPGQGLRLIYYSQIVNDFQKGDIAEGYSVSREKKESFPLTVTSAQKNPTAFYLCASSPGSTDTQYFGPGTRLTVL.

This clone appeared once. The gene calls are TRBV6-2 or TRBV6-3 and TRBJ2-2; D unresolved. The CDR3 runs to 15 residues. V was clipped by 5 bases and J by 0 bases, with 10 bases between them. CDR1 MNHEY and CDR2 SVGEGT come from the germline V gene. DNA for the CDR3: TGTGCCAGCAGTCCGCGGCGGACGAACACCGGGGAGCTGTTTTTT. Its protein product is CASSPRRTNTGELFF.

The chain employs TRBV10-2 and TRBJ2-2; D unresolved. Looked up from germline, CDR1 is WSHSY and CDR2 is SAAADI. This CDR3 is 13 amino acids long. V lost 6 bases to trimming and J lost 6 bases, with 11 bases between them. The CDR3 sequence: CASRNLAAGELFF. The DNA of the CDR3 is TGCGCCAGCAGGAATTTAGCTGCCGGGGAGCTGTTTTTT.

The J gene is TRBJ1-1, the V gene TRBV12-3 or TRBV12-4, with a possible D match to TRBD1 (6 bases). The CDR3 contains 11 residues. V lost 6 bases to trimming and J lost 9 bases, with 11 bases between them. CDR3 protein: CASRQQGQAFF. The DNA for the CDR3 is TGTGCCAGCAGGCAACAGGGACAAGCTTTCTTT.

This clone was detected a few times. V usage is TRBV7-9 and J usage is TRBJ1-6; D gene uncertain. The V gene lost 2 bases and the J gene lost 14 bases, with 10 bases spanning the gap. This CDR3 has 12 residues. Germline CDR1 and CDR2: SEHNR and FQNEAQ (reference sequence). The CDR3 sequence: CASSLHGETLHF. CDR3 sequence (DNA): TGTGCCAGCAGCTTACACGGGGAGACCCTCCACTTT. The full variable domain, in which reference TRBV7-9 and TRBJ1-6 provide the parts outside the CDR3, is DTGVSQNPRHKITKRGQNVTFRCDPISEHNRLYWYRQTLGQGPEFLTYFQNEAQLEKSRLLSDRFSAERPKGSFSTLEIQRTEQGDSAMYLCASSLHGETLHFGNGTRLTVT.

The chain combines TRBV7-9 with TRBJ1-1, with TRBD1 matching 8 bases. CDR1 and CDR2 from the germline V gene are SEHNR and FQNEAQ (reference sequence). The CDR3 is made up of 14 amino acids. V gave up 3 bases and J gave up 1 base; unmatched junction bases: 1. CDR3 loop: CASSFQGANTEAFF. The CDR3 DNA reads as TGTGCCAGCAGCTTCCAGGGGGCGAACACTGAAGCTTTCTTT. The full variable domain, completed using reference TRBV7-9 and TRBJ1-1, is DTGVSQNPRHKITKRGQNVTFRCDPISEHNRLYWYRQTLGQGPEFLTYFQNEAQLEKSRLLSDRFSAERPKGSFSTLEIQRTEQGDSAMYLCASSFQGANTEAFFGQGTRLTVV.

This rearrangement joins TRBV19 to TRBJ1-1; D is ambiguous. The V end was cut by 3 bases, the J end by 3 bases, with 8 bases between. Germline CDR1 reads LNHDA; CDR2 reads SQIVND (reference sequence). CDR3 size: 13 residues. This CDR3 reads CASSIGVYTEAFF. The CDR3 bases are TGTGCCAGTAGTATTGGAGTGTACACTGAAGCTTTCTTT.

V gene TRBV24-1 combines with J gene TRBJ1-2; D perhaps matches TRBD1 (5 bases). Trimming left V 7 bases short and J 2 bases short, with 10 bases between. Germline V gene lookup returns CDR1 KGHDR and CDR2 SFDVKD. The CDR3 length is 13 residues. The CDR3 DNA sequence: TGTGCCACCAGGGCCGGGGGGAACTATGGCTACACCTTC. Its translation is CATRAGGNYGYTF.

The rearrangement links TRBV29-1 to TRBJ2-2; D perhaps matches TRBD2 (7 bases). The germline V and J ends were trimmed by 4 bases and 4 bases, with 25 bases remaining between them. The CDR3 is 18 amino acids. Germline CDR1 is SQVTM and CDR2 is ANQGSEA. Written as DNA, the CDR3 is TGCAGCGTTGGGAGGGGGGGAGCAGACCTATACCCCACCGGGGAGCTGTTTTTT. This encodes CSVGRGGADLYPTGELFF.

The chain has TRBV11-2 and TRBJ1-1; D possibly corresponds to TRBD1 (6 bases). Germline V gives CDR1 SGHAT, CDR2 FQNNGV. CDR3 length equals 16 residues. V was trimmed by 4 bases and J by 2 bases, leaving 17 bases between them. CDR3 in DNA: TGTGCCAGCAGCTCCACCTCTCAGGGGTTTAACACTGAAGCTTTCTTT. As protein: CASSSTSQGFNTEAFF.

The chain uses TRBV12-3 or TRBV12-4 and TRBJ2-1; unclear D gene. The CDR3 is 11 residues long. V dropped 6 bases and J dropped 7 bases, with 7 bases sitting between them. CDR3 sequence: CASRLRNEQFF. The CDR3 DNA reads as TGTGCCAGCAGGTTGCGGAATGAGCAGTTCTTC.

The genes are TRBV3-1 (or the pseudogene TRBV3-2) and TRBJ1-6, with a tentative D call TRBD1 (5 bases). This CDR3 comprises 15 residues. Germline CDR1 is LGHDT and CDR2 is YNNKEL (reference sequence). Trimming left V 1 base short and J 13 bases short, with 17 bases between. CDR3 DNA: TGTGCCAGCAGCCAAGGCCCCGGGACTCCGAGGCCCCTCCACTTT. Its translation: CASSQGPGTPRPLHF.

This clone turned up a few times. The V gene is TRBV19, the J gene TRBJ1-1; tentative D call: TRBD1 (6 bases). Trimming left V 5 bases short and J 5 bases short, with 9 bases between. Per germline, CDR1 LNHDA and CDR2 SQIVND (reference sequence). There are 12 residues in the CDR3. The CDR3 spells CASSAGETEAFF. In DNA, the CDR3 is TGTGCCAGTAGTGCAGGGGAGACTGAAGCTTTCTTT.

V usage is TRBV5-6 and J usage is TRBJ2-3; D is ambiguous. The CDR3 spans 12 residues. V dropped 2 bases and J dropped 3 bases, with 4 bases sitting between them. Germline lookup yields CDR1 SGHDT and CDR2 YYEEEE. CDR3 amino acids: CASSFRTDTQYF. The CDR3 bases are TGTGCCAGCAGCTTTCGTACAGATACGCAGTATTTT.

The chain joins TRBV9 to TRBJ2-1; 10 nucleotides agree with TRBD2. Germline CDR1 is SGDLS and CDR2 is YYNGEE. The CDR3 extends over 17 amino acids. The V gene end was trimmed by 0 bases and the J gene end by 7 bases; junction bases not matched to a gene: 10. The CDR3 loop reads CASSVGLAGEGLNEQFF. CDR3 bases: TGTGCCAGCAGCGTAGGGCTAGCGGGAGAAGGGCTAAATGAGCAGTTCTTC. Drawing the rest from reference TRBV9 and TRBJ2-1, the complete variable domain is DSGVTQTPKHLITATGQRVTLRCSPRSGDLSVYWYQQSLDQGLQFLIQYYNGEERAKGNILERFSAQQFPDLHSELNLSSLELGDSALYFCASSVGLAGEGLNEQFFGPGTRLTVL.